This passage covers 17 T cell receptor beta chains from one sample sequenced in a study of beta chain features in type 1 diabetes. General study results and limits: People with Type 1 diabetes carried modestly yet significantly shorter TCRB CDR3s in all four CD4+ subsets.

Sequenced material consisted of expressed TCRB transcripts (all of the isolated RNA was reverse transcribed). Sequencing used immunoSEQ multiplex PCR; TCRdb keeps in-frame clones, though not all of them. The profile covers 120,000 to 150,000 clones, with around 13% appearing a single time and around 1.4% taken by the ten largest. Antigens of these TCRs are unknown. The specimen sequenced was central memory CD4+ T cells from blood. The source of these receptors is a young man with type 1 diabetes.

This chain uses TRBV30 with TRBJ2-1, with D unresolved. Germline assignment: CDR1 GTSNPN and CDR2 SVGIG (reference sequence). The germline V and J ends were trimmed by 2 bases and 6 bases, with 8 bases remaining between them. CDR3 length equals 12 residues. In nucleotides, the CDR3 is TGTGCCTGGAGTACCGTCCTCAATGAGCAGTTCTTC. Translating it yields CAWSTVLNEQFF. Based on the CDR3 plus reference TRBV30 and TRBJ2-1, the full variable domain is SQTIHQWPATLVQPVGSPLSLECTVEGTSNPNLYWYRQAAGRGLQLLFYSVGIGQISSEVPQNLSASRPQDRQFILSSKKLLLSDSGFYLCAWSTVLNEQFFGPGTRLTVL.

The sample holds a few counts of this clone. The gene calls are TRBV11-3 and TRBJ2-1; possibly TRBD1 for D (6 bases). Trimming stripped 6 bases from V and 9 bases from J, with 15 bases between. The CDR3 contains 13 residues. Germline V CDR1 and CDR2: SGHNT, YENEEA. CDR3 residues: CASSLGVGAEQFF. The CDR3 DNA sequence: TGTGCCAGCAGTTTGGGTGTGGGGGCTGAGCAGTTCTTC.

This clone was found many times. CDR3 sequence (DNA): TGCGCCAGCAGCCAAGAAACAGGGGGGCTAGCTAAGCAGTTCTTC. It specifies CASSQETGGLAKQFF. The chain couples TRBV4-1 to TRBJ2-1, with 8 bases lining up with TRBD1. This CDR3 contains 15 residues. Trimming took 0 bases from V and 11 from J; bases not matched to a gene: 9. CDR1 and CDR2 (germline): MGHRA, YSYEKL.

The chain combines TRBV5-4 with TRBJ1-4; 7 nucleotides align to TRBD1. V dropped 4 bases and J dropped 5; count of bases not matched to a gene: 8. The V gene's germline CDR1 is SGHNT and CDR2 YYREEE (reference sequence). CDR3 length: 15 amino acids. The CDR3 sequence: CASSRKGTANEKLFF. CDR3 nucleotide sequence: TGTGCCAGCAGCCGGAAGGGGACAGCAAATGAAAAACTGTTTTTT.

This clone was seen at least ten times. V gene TRBV7-9 combines with J gene TRBJ2-3; possible D gene TRBD2, 7 bases. The germline V and J ends were trimmed by 4 bases and 0 bases, with 14 bases remaining between them. CDR1 is SEHNR, CDR2 FQNEAQ, per germline (reference sequence). CDR3 size: 16 residues. The CDR3 loop reads CASSSPRGLSTDTQYF. The DNA for the CDR3 is TGTGCCAGCAGCTCCCCGCGGGGGCTTAGCACAGATACGCAGTATTTT.

The sample holds a few counts of this clone. V is TRBV10-2 and J is TRBJ1-2, with 7 bases fitting TRBD1. The CDR3 is 16 amino acids. Trimming at V came to 7 bases and at J to 0 bases, leaving 11 bases not matched to a gene. Germline assignment: CDR1 WSHSY and CDR2 SAAADI. The CDR3 nucleotides read TGCGCCAGCAAAAAAAACCGGGACAGAGCTAACTATGGCTACACCTTC. Translated: CASKKNRDRANYGYTF.

The rearrangement joins TRBV7-9 to TRBJ2-4; TRBD2 is a possible D gene (5 bases). CDR1 is SEHNR and CDR2 is FQNEAQ in the germline V gene (reference sequence). This CDR3 spans 18 amino acids. Trimming removed 7 bases from V and 0 bases from J, with 22 bases in between. CDR3 residues: CASTLLGPPGRAKNIQYF. The CDR3 nucleotides are TGTGCCAGCACCCTACTGGGCCCTCCTGGGAGAGCCAAAAACATTCAGTACTTC.

This clone has ten or more counts. The chain has TRBV7-2 and TRBJ1-1; 11 bases line up with TRBD1. The germline gives CDR1 SGHTA, CDR2 FQGNSA. This CDR3 spans 14 amino acids. V dropped 4 bases and J dropped 8; count of bases not matched to a gene: 6. CDR3 nucleotide sequence: TGTGCCAGCAGCTCCCCAGGACAGGGGGCCGAAGCTTTCTTT. Protein sequence: CASSSPGQGAEAFF. The whole variable domain, filled in from reference TRBV7-2 and TRBJ1-1, reads GAGVSQSPSNKVTEKGKDVELRCDPISGHTALYWYRQSLGQGLEFLIYFQGNSAPDKSGLPSDRFSAERTGGSVSTLTIQRTQQEDSAVYLCASSSPGQGAEAFFGQGTRLTVV.

The V and J genes are TRBV7-9 and TRBJ1-2; no firm D call. Looked up from germline, CDR1 is SEHNR and CDR2 is FQNEAQ (reference sequence). The CDR3 consists of 13 residues. The V end was cut by 4 bases, the J end by 3 bases, with 9 bases between. The CDR3 DNA reads as TGTGCCAGCAGCTCTCAGACGGACTATGGCTACACCTTC. This codes for CASSSQTDYGYTF.

The chain links TRBV6-1 to TRBJ2-3, with D uncertain. Germline loops: CDR1 MNHNS, CDR2 SASEGT. The V gene lost 5 bases and the J gene lost 5 bases, with 5 bases spanning the gap. This CDR3 is built from 11 residues. CDR3 nucleotides: TGTGCCAGCAGTTACGTAGATACGCAGTATTTT. It specifies CASSYVDTQYF.

The chain uses TRBV5-1 and TRBJ1-1, with 10 positions matching TRBD1. V dropped 4 bases and J dropped 5; count of bases not matched to a gene: 8. This CDR3 is built from 15 residues. From germline, CDR1 is SGHRS and CDR2 YFSETQ. This CDR3 reads CASSIGQGDATEAFF. CDR3 DNA sequence: TGCGCCAGCAGCATAGGACAGGGGGATGCAACTGAAGCTTTCTTT.

The genes are TRBV30 and TRBJ2-7; TRBD2 agrees at 12 bases. This CDR3 is built from 14 residues. Trimming cost V 1 base and J 9 bases; bases outside gene matches: 7. CDR1 GTSNPN and CDR2 SVGIG come from the germline V gene (reference sequence). For the CDR3, the DNA is TGTGCCTGGAGTGAGGGACTAGCGGGTTTCGGGCAGTACTTC. Protein: CAWSEGLAGFGQYF.

This clone showed up many times. V and J are TRBV10-3 and TRBJ2-1; perhaps TRBD1 as D (6 bases). Between the trimmed V and J ends, which lost 2 bases and 6 bases, there was a span of 17 bases. The CDR3 has 16 residues. Germline V gene sequence: CDR1 ENHRY, CDR2 SYGVKD. The DNA of the CDR3 is TGTGCCATCAGTGAGAGAAGGCAGGGGCCCCTCAATGAGCAGTTCTTC. Amino acids: CAISERRQGPLNEQFF.

The chain has TRBV29-1 and TRBJ1-2, with unresolved D. Per germline, CDR1 SQVTM and CDR2 ANQGSEA. The CDR3 loop spans 12 amino acids. Trimming pared 3 bases from V and 8 bases from J, leaving 13 bases between. CDR3 residues: CSVEEGFFGYTF. The CDR3 nucleotides read TGCAGCGTTGAGGAAGGGTTTTTCGGCTACACCTTC. The variable domain in full, with the rest retrieved from reference TRBV29-1 and TRBJ1-2, is SAVISQKPSRDICQRGTSLTIQCQVDSQVTMMFWYRQQPGQSLTLIATANQGSEATYESGFVIDKFPISRPNLTFSTLTVSNMSPEDSSIYLCSVEEGFFGYTFGSGTRLTVV.

This clone has at least ten counts. The V gene is TRBV11-2, the J gene TRBJ2-7; the D is unclear. The CDR3 is made up of 13 amino acids. Germline values: CDR1 SGHAT, CDR2 FQNNGV. The V and J ends lost 2 bases and 6 bases respectively, with 11 bases between them. The CDR3 region has the DNA TGTGCCAGCAGCTTACTTTCGGACGGCGAGCAGTACTTC. Translation: CASSLLSDGEQYF.

This chain links TRBV2 with TRBJ1-5; D gene ambiguous. The CDR3 spans 14 residues. With 4 bases removed from V and 3 bases from J, the gap between germline ends came to 10 bases. The germline gives CDR1 SNHLY, CDR2 FYNNEI. The CDR3 loop is CASSGRESNQPQHF. The CDR3 bases are TGTGCCAGCAGTGGGAGGGAGTCCAATCAGCCCCAGCATTTT.

The table lists this clone with many counts. V and J are TRBV15 and TRBJ2-3; D gene uncertain. CDR1 and CDR2 (germline): LNHNV, YYDKDF (reference sequence). V was trimmed by 2 bases and J by 8 bases, leaving 8 bases between them. CDR3 length: 12 residues. CDR3 protein: CATSRNWGTQYF. The CDR3 coding sequence is TGTGCCACCAGCAGAAACTGGGGTACGCAGTATTTT.